This T cell receptor beta chain came from a study of human T cells and chemical hapten exposure. As for the study in general: Per-sample TCR yields varied mainly from small pooled library volume differences.

TCRdb recomputed calls from the RACE reads with MiXCR, one row per CDR3 protein. The sample lists about 360,000 distinct CDR3 sequences, 4.8% occurring once. Germline V gene data show CDR1 as SQVTM and CDR2 as ANQGSEA. Trimming removed 6 bases from V and 4 bases from J, with 14 bases in between. This CDR3 spans 13 amino acids. Time point noted: patch test 1, 2 weeks after DPC sensitization. Treatment specified: therapeutic diphenylcyclopropenone sensitization with weekly scalp DPC. This clonotype appeared many times. The clonotype originates from a woman aged 45-65 years with alopecia areata. Some clones in this sample may be carry-over from other donors' samples. This specimen consisted of whole blood, obtained in connection with sensitization to the hapten diphenylcyclopropenone (DPC). The V and J genes are TRBV29-1 and TRBJ2-3; the D is unclear. The CDR3 loop is CSVAGRLSDTQYF. The CDR3 region has the DNA TGCAGCGTCGCAGGACGCCTGTCAGATACGCAGTATTTT.